This TCR beta chain was captured by sequencing in a study of control samples from healthy donors and cancer patients. The CDR3 runs 16 residues. Germline values: CDR1 SGHKS, CDR2 YYEKEE (reference sequence). The V gene end was trimmed by 2 bases and the J gene end by 7 bases; junction bases not matched to a gene: 10. Assay: immunoSEQ multiplex PCR; the TCRdb copy retains only in-frame clones and omits some. Among about 100,000 clones listed, more than 85% were seen once. Sequenced material: blood. V usage is TRBV5-5 and J usage is TRBJ2-1, with 9 bases aligning to TRBD1. This receptor was identified in a man aged 18 to 30 in good health. DNA of the CDR3: TGTGCCAGCAGCTTCTATGTGGGACAGGGTTCAAATGAGCAGTTCTTC. This encodes CASSFYVGQGSNEQFF. Supplemented by reference TRBV5-5 and TRBJ2-1, the full variable domain reads DAGVTQSPTHLIKTRGQQVTLRCSPISGHKSVSWYQQVLGQGPQFIFQYYEKEERGRGNFPDRFSARQFPNYSSELNVNALLLGDSALYLCASSFYVGQGSNEQFFGPGTRLTVL.